This T cell receptor beta chain derives from a study of monozygotic twins with inflammatory bowel disease (dated by TCRdb to between 2017 and 2020). For context, the study as a whole: The complete study included approximately 28 monozygotic twin pairs: 19 IBD-discordant Danish pairs and nine German pairs, of which four were IBD-concordant and five were IBD-discordant. The search for disease-associated traits relied mainly on comparing, within discordant pairs, IBD patients with their genetically identical healthy co-twins. Each individual had, on average, about 151 000 unique TCRalpha sequences and 181 000 unique TCRbeta sequences available for analysis. Beyond this particular receptor, the publication reports: No single strong signal or clonotype linked to IBD turned up in the results, so the idea that one exists was not supported. Measured by the inverse Simpson index, TCRbeta repertoire diversity was lower in IBD patients than in their healthy co-twins. The analysis was unable to tell apart different T cell subtypes. Compared with healthy twins, IBD patients had fewer clonotypes in common with other individuals, a difference most pronounced in patients showing signs of disease activity. Repertoire similarity did not differ between concordant and discordant twins, which could be due to limited statistical power. Background noise and inter-individual variability may have been introduced into the repertoires by the differing immunosuppressive treatments among patients.

From each donor, a roughly 2.6 ml peripheral blood sample was collected into PAXgene tubes and stored at -80 degrees C. Without any T cell sorting, total RNA was extracted from whole blood using the PAXgene blood miRNA kit on an automated QIAcube. Deep TCRalpha and TCRbeta repertoire profiling with unique molecular barcoding was performed on peripheral blood of monozygotic twin pairs concordant or discordant for inflammatory bowel disease. Smoking habits were recorded for all twin pairs, with individuals classified as current, former or never smokers. Libraries were built with 5' RACE. Preparation of each TCR library used 3,500 to 4,500 ng of total RNA. For each sample, cDNA was synthesized in eight separate reactions using SMARTScribe reverse transcriptase. During cDNA synthesis, unique molecular identifiers containing a 6-nucleotide sample barcode were introduced by template switching. TCRalpha and TCRbeta cDNA was amplified by two nested PCRs of approximately 16 and 10 cycles, with bead purification after each PCR. Before amplification, the cDNA was treated with uracil DNA-glycosylase and purified using the QIAquick PCR purification kit. The second PCR was the step at which Illumina TruSeq-compatible adapters and sample-specific barcodes were added. TapeStation and Qubit were used to check library quality and concentration, and 4 to 6 ng of each library went into the pool. Sequencing of pooled libraries was carried out on an Illumina HiSeq2500 single-index Rapid Run using 2 x 100 bp reads and custom sequencing primers. Processing in the source paper ran as follows. PCR and sequencing errors were corrected by UMI-based consensus assembly using MiGEC version 1.2.6. MiXCR version 2.1.1 was used to carry out V(D)J alignment, clonotype assembly and CDR3 extraction. To normalise gene usage, clonotype sharing and MAIT/NKT TCR abundance, the analysis used the top 1000, 10 000 and 20 000 clonotypes per sample. Diversity was computed as the inverse Simpson index with the vegan R package after downsampling to 27 000 UMIs. Statistical testing used paired Mann-Whitney U tests on the discordant twin pairs and applied Benjamini-Hochberg correction for multiple testing. TCRdb reprocessed the reads and provides one entry for every CDR3 protein sequence; no DNA is given. The authors' filters were not applied to this entry. The sample's table lists a count of 300,000 to 450,000 distinct CDR3 sequences. The ten biggest clones cover 2.6% of the sample.

Reading the germline V gene (reference sequence) gives CDR1 DFQATT and CDR2 SNEGSKA. Measured from the cysteine to the phenylalanine, the CDR3 is 15 residues long. DNA is not on record. In the case of this clonotype: Its antigen is unknown.

The sample was blood. This receptor was taken from a human donor with ulcerative colitis or Crohn's disease, or a healthy co-twin of an affected twin (not recorded which). The rearrangement joined TRBV20-1 to TRBJ1-5. The CDR3 protein is CSASKGSVSNQPQHF.